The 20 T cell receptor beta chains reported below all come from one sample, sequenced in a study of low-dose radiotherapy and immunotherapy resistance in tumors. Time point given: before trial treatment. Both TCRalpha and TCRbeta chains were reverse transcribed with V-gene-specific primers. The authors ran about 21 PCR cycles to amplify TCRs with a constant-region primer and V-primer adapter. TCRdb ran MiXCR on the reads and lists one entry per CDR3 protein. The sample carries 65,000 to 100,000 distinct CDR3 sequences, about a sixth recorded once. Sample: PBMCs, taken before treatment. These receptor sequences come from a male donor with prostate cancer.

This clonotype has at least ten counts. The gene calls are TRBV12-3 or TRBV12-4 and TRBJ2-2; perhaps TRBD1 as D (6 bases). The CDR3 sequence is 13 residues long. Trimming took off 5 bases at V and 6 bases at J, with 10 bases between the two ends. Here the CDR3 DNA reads TGTGCCAGCAGTGCGAACAGGGCCGGGGAGCTGTTTTTT. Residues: CASSANRAGELFF.

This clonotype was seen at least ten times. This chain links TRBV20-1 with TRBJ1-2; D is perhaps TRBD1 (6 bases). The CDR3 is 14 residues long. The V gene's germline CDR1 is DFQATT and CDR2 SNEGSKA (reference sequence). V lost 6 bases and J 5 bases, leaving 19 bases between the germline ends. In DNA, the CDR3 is TGCAGTGCCCAGAGGGGGGGGCGCGGTTATGGCTACACCTTC. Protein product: CSAQRGGRGYGYTF.

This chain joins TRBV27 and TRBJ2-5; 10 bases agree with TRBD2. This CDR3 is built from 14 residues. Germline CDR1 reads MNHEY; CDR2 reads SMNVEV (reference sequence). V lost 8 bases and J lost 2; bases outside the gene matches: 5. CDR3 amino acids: CASGSGGLQETQYF. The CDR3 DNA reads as TGTGCCAGCGGTAGCGGGGGGCTACAAGAGACCCAGTACTTC.

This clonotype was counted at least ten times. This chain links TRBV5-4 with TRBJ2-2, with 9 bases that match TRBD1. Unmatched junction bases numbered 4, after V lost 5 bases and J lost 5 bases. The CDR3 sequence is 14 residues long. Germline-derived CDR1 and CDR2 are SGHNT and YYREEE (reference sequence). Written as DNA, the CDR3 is TGTGCCAGCAGACCGGGACAGGGAACCGGGGAGCTGTTTTTT. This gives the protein CASRPGQGTGELFF. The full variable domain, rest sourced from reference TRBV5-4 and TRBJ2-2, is ETGVTQSPTHLIKTRGQQVTLRCSSQSGHNTVSWYQQALGQGPQFIFQYYREEENGRGNFPPRFSGLQFPNYSSELNVNALELDDSALYLCASRPGQGTGELFFGEGSRLTVL.

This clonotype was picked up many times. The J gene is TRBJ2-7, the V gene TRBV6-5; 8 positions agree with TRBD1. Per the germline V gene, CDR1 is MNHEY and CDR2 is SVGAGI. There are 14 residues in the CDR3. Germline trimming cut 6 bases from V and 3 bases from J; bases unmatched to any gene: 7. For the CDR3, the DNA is TGTGCCAGCAGCTCTCCTGGGACAGGCTACGAGCAGTACTTC. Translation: CASSSPGTGYEQYF.

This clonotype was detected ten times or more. CDR3 in amino acids: CASSQRQGLGQPQHF. The CDR3 nucleotides are TGCGCCAGCAGCCAGAGACAGGGGTTGGGTCAGCCCCAGCATTTT. The V and J genes are TRBV4-1 and TRBJ1-5; 8 bases are a match to TRBD1. The CDR3 loop spans 15 amino acids. Per the germline V gene, CDR1 is MGHRA and CDR2 is YSYEKL. With 3 bases clipped from V and 6 bases from J, the junction kept 7 bases outside the gene matches.

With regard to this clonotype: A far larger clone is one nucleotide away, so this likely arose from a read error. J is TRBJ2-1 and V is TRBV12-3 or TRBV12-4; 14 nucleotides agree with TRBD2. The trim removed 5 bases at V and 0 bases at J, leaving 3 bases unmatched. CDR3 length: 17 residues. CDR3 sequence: CASSGTSGGTSYNEQFF. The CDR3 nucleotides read TGTGCCAGCAGTGGGACTAGCGGGGGAACCTCCTACAATGAGCAGTTCTTC.

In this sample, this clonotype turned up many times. DNA of the CDR3: TGTGCCAGCAGCTCCCGGGCCTTAGGGACTGAAGCTTTCTTT. Residues: CASSSRALGTEAFF. The genes are TRBV12-3 or TRBV12-4 and TRBJ1-1; D remains unclear. V dropped 6 bases and J dropped 5 bases, with 16 bases sitting between them. This CDR3 spans 14 amino acids.

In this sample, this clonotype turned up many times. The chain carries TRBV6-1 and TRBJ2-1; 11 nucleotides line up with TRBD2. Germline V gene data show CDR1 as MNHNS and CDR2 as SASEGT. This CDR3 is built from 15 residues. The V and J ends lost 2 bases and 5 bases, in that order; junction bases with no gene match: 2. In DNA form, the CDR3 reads TGTGCCAGCAGTGAACTAGCGGGGGGTAACAATGAGCAGTTCTTC. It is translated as CASSELAGGNNEQFF.

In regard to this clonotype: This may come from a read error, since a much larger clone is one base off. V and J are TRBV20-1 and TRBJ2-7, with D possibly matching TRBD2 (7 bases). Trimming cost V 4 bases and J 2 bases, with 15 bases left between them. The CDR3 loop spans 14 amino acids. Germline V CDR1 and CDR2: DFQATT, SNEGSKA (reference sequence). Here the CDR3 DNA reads TGCAGTGCTAAACTCCGGGGGGCCCCCTACGAGCAGTACTTC. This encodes CSAKLRGAPYEQYF.

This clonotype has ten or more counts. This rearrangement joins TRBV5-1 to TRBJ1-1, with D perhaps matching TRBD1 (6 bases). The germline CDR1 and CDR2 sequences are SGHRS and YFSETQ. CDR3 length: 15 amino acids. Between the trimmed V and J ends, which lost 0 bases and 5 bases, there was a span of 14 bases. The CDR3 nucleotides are TGCGCCAGCAGCTTGGGCCTCGACAGGACAACTGAAGCTTTCTTT. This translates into CASSLGLDRTTEAFF.

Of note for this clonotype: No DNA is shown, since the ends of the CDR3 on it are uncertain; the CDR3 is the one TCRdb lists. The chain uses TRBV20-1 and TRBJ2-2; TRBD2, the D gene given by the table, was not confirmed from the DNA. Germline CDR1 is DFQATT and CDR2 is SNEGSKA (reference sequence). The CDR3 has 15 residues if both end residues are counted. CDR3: CSARVRGGAPGSCFF.

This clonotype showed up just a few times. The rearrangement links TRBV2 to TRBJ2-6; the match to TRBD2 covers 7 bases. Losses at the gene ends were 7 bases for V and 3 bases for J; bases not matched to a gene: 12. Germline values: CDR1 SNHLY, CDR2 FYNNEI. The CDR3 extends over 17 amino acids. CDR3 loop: CASNGAGIFGGANVLTF. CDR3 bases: TGTGCCAGCAACGGAGCGGGGATCTTCGGTGGGGCCAACGTCCTGACTTTC.

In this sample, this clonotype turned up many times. The CDR3 DNA sequence: TGCAGCATAGGACAGGGCCTCACAGATACGCAGTATTTT. Protein product: CSIGQGLTDTQYF. The gene calls are TRBV29-1 and TRBJ2-3, with 8 bases fitting TRBD1. Looked up from germline, CDR1 is SQVTM and CDR2 is ANQGSEA. Losses at the gene ends were 8 bases for V and 2 bases for J; bases not matched to a gene: 6. CDR3 length: 13 amino acids.

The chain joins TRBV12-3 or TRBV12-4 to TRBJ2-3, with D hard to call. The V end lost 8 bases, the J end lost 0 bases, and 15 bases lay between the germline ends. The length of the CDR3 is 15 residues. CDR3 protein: CASRPEGTSTDTQYF. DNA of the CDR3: TGTGCCAGCCGTCCCGAAGGAACTAGCACAGATACGCAGTATTTT.

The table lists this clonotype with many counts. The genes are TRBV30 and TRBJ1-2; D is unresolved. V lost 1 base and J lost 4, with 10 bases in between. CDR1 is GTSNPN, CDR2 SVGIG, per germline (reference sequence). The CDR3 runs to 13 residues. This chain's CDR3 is CAWSEGPGYGYTF. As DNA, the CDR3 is TGTGCCTGGAGTGAGGGCCCAGGCTATGGCTACACCTTC.

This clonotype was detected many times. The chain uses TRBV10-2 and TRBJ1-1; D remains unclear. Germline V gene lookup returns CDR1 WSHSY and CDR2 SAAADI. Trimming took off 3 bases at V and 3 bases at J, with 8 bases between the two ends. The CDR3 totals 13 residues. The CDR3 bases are TGCGCCAGCAGTGACCGGGTCGACACTGAAGCTTTCTTT. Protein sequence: CASSDRVDTEAFF.

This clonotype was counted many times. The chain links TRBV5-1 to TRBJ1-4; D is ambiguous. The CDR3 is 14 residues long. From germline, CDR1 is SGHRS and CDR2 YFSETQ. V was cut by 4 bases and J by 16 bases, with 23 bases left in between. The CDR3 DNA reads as TGCGCCAGCAGCCCCAGCGGTCCTTCAGTCCGGGCGTTTTTT. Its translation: CASSPSGPSVRAFF.

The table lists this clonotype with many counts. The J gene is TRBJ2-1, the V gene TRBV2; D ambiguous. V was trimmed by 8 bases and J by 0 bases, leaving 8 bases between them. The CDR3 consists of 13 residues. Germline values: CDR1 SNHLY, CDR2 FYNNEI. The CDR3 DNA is TGTGCCAGCCGGCGGAGCTCCTACAATGAGCAGTTCTTC. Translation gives CASRRSSYNEQFF. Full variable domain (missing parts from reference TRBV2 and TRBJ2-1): EPEVTQTPSHQVTQMGQEVILRCVPISNHLYFYWYRQILGQKVEFLVSFYNNEISEKSEIFDDQFSVERPDGSNFTLKIRSTKLEDSAMYFCASRRSSYNEQFFGPGTRLTVL.

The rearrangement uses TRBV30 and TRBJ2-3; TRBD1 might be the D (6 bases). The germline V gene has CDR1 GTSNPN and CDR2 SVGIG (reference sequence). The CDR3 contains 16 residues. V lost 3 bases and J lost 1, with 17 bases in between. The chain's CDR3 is CAWRRLEGDRTDTQYF. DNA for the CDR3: TGTGCCTGGAGGAGGTTAGAGGGGGACCGCACAGATACGCAGTATTTT.